This TCR beta chain was recorded in a study of T cell repertoires in cytomegalovirus infection (dated by TCRdb to the late 2010s). About the investigation overall: Recently identified HLA-C-restricted CMV epitopes, whose presentation resists viral immunomodulation, were targeted by peptide stimulations together with well-studied HLA-B-restricted epitopes. The HLA type of each donor mattered for the analysis, because public TCR beta signatures pointed to carriage of CMV infection along with the matching HLA type.

At least ten counts were recorded for this clonotype. Its antigen is currently not known. No base qualities exist here, and no much larger clone lies one base off it. Explained via the paper, the treatment or condition label denotes: in vitro stimulation with specific CMV peptide epitopes to enrich CMV-specific T cells. The instrument given in TCRdb is Illumina HiSeq 1500. The raw public data were reprocessed by TCRdb itself: fastp quality trimming at Q25, MiXCR clonotype calling, in-frame beta chains only. Each record represents a unique CDR3 protein, reported with the most common genes and DNA among its rows. Counted in this sample were fewer than 650,000 distinct CDR3 sequences; about 39% of them appeared once. The top ten hold about 48% of the sample. The germline V gene encodes CDR1 SEHNR and CDR2 FQNEAQ (reference sequence). The CDR3 spans 13 residues, from the cysteine through the phenylalanine. Only the CDR3 region is kept as DNA, spanning 39 bases read in frame from base 1. Germline trimming amounts to 4 bases on V and 6 bases on J, with 4 as the count of junction bases outside the gene matches.

Beyond this particular receptor, the publication reports: In both this cohort and an independent cohort of some 380 donors, the cumulative frequency of public TCR beta family members distinguished carriers of CMV infection plus the relevant HLA type. In the ex vivo response, HLA-C-restricted CMV-specific TCR beta clonotypes were dominant, and in two of eight donors the single most frequent clonotype came from this HLA-C-restricted group.

The sequence joins TRBV7-9 to TRBJ2-3, and 7 bases in between align with TRBD2. This material consisted of cultured PBMCs, taken from culture after CMV antigen stimulation. This sequence originates from a human donor in good health (CMV status not recorded). Some clones in this sample may be carry-over from other donors' samples. This receptor has the CDR3 CASSSSGGDTQYF. The DNA reads TGTGCCAGCAGCTCATCGGGAGGCGATACGCAGTATTTT.